This T cell receptor (beta chain) appears in the sequencing data of a study of cytomegalovirus exposure and HLA in healthy donors. In the case of this clone: What it recognizes is unknown.

V was trimmed by 2 bases and J by 0 bases, leaving 4 bases between them. There are 13 residues in the CDR3. The V gene's germline CDR1 is MGHDK and CDR2 SYGVNS. The protocol was immunoSEQ multiplex PCR, while the TCRdb copy is restricted to in-frame clones and leaves out a portion. The profile shows 160,000 or so clones, around nine tenths of them singletons. Study results and caveats: Per published reports, the classifier diagnosed cytomegalovirus status with high specificity and sensitivity.

The receptor's source is a woman in her 30s in good health and CMV-seronegative. The sample was PBMCs. The V gene is TRBV25-1, the J gene TRBJ1-1, with D unclear. The CDR3 region is CASSEPVNTEAFF. The CDR3, as DNA: TGTGCCAGCAGTGAACCCGTGAACACTGAAGCTTTCTTT.